This T cell receptor beta chain was recorded in a study of radiotherapy plus CTLA-4 blockade in lung cancer. Study context: Overall, around 18% of patients showed an objective response, while about 29% attained disease control. Study outcomes and limitations: Tumor-origin TCR clones grew in blood after radiotherapy plus ipilimumab.

Treatment of patients with chemo-refractory metastatic non-small-cell lung cancer consisted of focal radiation plus CTLA-4 blockade with ipilimumab. Germline V CDR1 and CDR2: SEHNR, FQNEAQ (reference sequence). The CDR3 runs to 14 residues. V lost 4 bases, J lost 5 bases, and 12 bases lay in between. This clone came up once. Its antigen is not known. Profiling relied on immunoSEQ multiplex PCR, and the TCRdb table lists in-frame clones only, not all of them. This sample has roughly 50,000 clones; approximately 91% occur once, and the top ten carry almost 8%. Source: peripheral blood, taken from a patient treated with radiotherapy plus ipilimumab. The rearrangement links TRBV7-9 to TRBJ2-1; D uncertain. This receptor was identified in a human donor with non-small cell lung cancer whose response to radiotherapy plus ipilimumab could not be evaluated. This chain's CDR3 is CASSSSYTNNEQFF. The CDR3 DNA reads as TGTGCCAGCAGCTCCTCCTATACTAACAATGAGCAGTTCTTC.